This TCR beta chain was captured in a study of post-analysis software for immune sequencing data. Study-wide results and limits: In multiple sclerosis, normalized Chao1 diversity was significantly below that of controls. Patients used roughly five TRBV segments, including TRBV5-6, TRBV5-1 and TRBV20-1, more often than controls.

Unique molecular identifiers were carried by the TCR beta cDNA libraries. TCRdb processed the PCR reads anew with MiXCR; each CDR3 protein has one entry. The repertoire holds about 540,000 distinct CDR3 sequences, with 30% to 40% as singletons. This CDR3 has 17 amino acids. Trimming took off 4 bases at V and 0 bases at J, with 19 bases between the two ends. CDR1 is SGHRS and CDR2 is YFSETQ in the germline V gene. Concerning this clonotype itself: Its target is not known.

The rearrangement links TRBV5-1 to TRBJ1-1; D ambiguous. The sample was blood. This receptor was taken from a girl aged 2-17 years with multiple sclerosis. CDR3 sequence reads: CASSRRFVGGLNTEAFF. The CDR3 bases are TGCGCCAGCAGCCGAAGGTTCGTAGGTGGGTTGAACACTGAAGCTTTCTTT.